These 31 T cell receptor beta chains came from one sample sequenced in a study of T cells in lung cancer brain metastases. The table came from immunoSEQ multiplex PCR; TCRdb's copy has only in-frame clones and leaves some out. Among approximately 6,700 clones listed, 75% to 90% were seen once. The sequenced sample consisted of tumor tissue from the primary lung tumor. These receptors came from a man in his forties or fifties with non-small cell lung cancer.

This clone was seen once. The germline gene is not matched at one end of the junction; a read error may be the cause. This sequence joins TRBV30 and TRBJ1-4, with a weak D call TRBD1 (6 bases). CDR1 is GTSNPN, CDR2 SVGIG, per germline (reference sequence). The CDR3 length is 13 residues. As DNA, the CDR3 is TGTACCTGGAGCATAGGGGGATTCGAAAAACTGTTTTTT. Its translation is CTWSIGGFEKLFF.

This clone was found once. V usage is TRBV20-1 and J usage is TRBJ2-7; 8 bases line up with TRBD1. Looked up from germline, CDR1 is DFQATT and CDR2 is SNEGSKA (reference sequence). Unmatched junction bases numbered 4, after V lost 6 bases and J lost 6 bases. The CDR3 is made up of 11 amino acids. This CDR3 reads CSAEDRAEQYF. CDR3 bases: TGCAGTGCCGAGGACAGGGCCGAGCAGTACTTC.

The chain carries TRBV5-1 and TRBJ2-2, with 7 bases identical to TRBD1. After removal of 0 bases from V and 10 bases from J, the junction contained 6 bases not matched to a gene. The CDR3 sequence is 14 residues long. Looked up from germline, CDR1 is SGHRS and CDR2 is YFSETQ. This CDR3 is CASSLGQGVSELFF. The CDR3 DNA sequence: TGCGCCAGCAGCTTGGGCCAGGGGGTGTCGGAGCTGTTTTTT.

V and J are TRBV5-1 and TRBJ1-6; 9 bases agree with TRBD1. The CDR3 extends over 14 amino acids. CDR1 is SGHRS, CDR2 YFSETQ, per germline. Trimming cost V 7 bases and J 6 bases; bases outside gene matches: 5. DNA of the CDR3: TGCGCCAGCCAACCGGGACAGGGTAATTCACCCCTCCACTTT. Protein product: CASQPGQGNSPLHF.

The rearrangement joins TRBV30 to TRBJ2-7, with D possibly called TRBD1 or TRBD2 (5 bases each). V was clipped by 2 bases and J by 4 bases, with 12 bases between them. Per the germline V gene, CDR1 is GTSNPN and CDR2 is SVGIG (reference sequence). The CDR3 has 13 residues. This chain's CDR3 is CAWSRGERYEQYF. In DNA form, the CDR3 reads TGTGCCTGGAGTCGAGGGGAGAGGTACGAGCAGTACTTC.

Remarks on this clone: The junction differs from germline at one of its ends, possibly a read error. The J gene is TRBJ1-1, the V gene TRBV9; no definite D call. The CDR3 is 14 residues long. The germline CDR1 and CDR2 sequences are SGDLS and YYNGEE. CDR3 bases: TGTGCCAGCAGCGTACGTGAGCTGAACTCTGAAGCTTTCTTT. This gives the protein CASSVRELNSEAFF.

This chain uses TRBV7-8 with TRBJ1-6, with 7 bases matching TRBD1. In germline, CDR1 is SGHVS, CDR2 FQNEAQ. This CDR3 has 14 residues. V lost 5 bases and J lost 10; bases outside the gene matches: 8. CDR3 residues: CASSLGTERSPLHF. The CDR3 DNA is TGTGCCAGCAGCCTCGGGACAGAACGATCACCCCTCCACTTT.

The rearrangement joins TRBV5-6 to TRBJ2-7; tentatively, D is TRBD1 (6 bases). The germline V gene has CDR1 SGHDT and CDR2 YYEEEE. The CDR3 totals 16 residues. Trimming took off 1 base at V and 0 bases at J, with 14 bases between the two ends. The CDR3 sequence is CASSLMGHGLSYEQYF. The CDR3 nucleotides read TGTGCCAGCAGCTTGATGGGACACGGCCTCTCCTACGAGCAGTACTTC.

V and J are TRBV7-2 and TRBJ1-2; D not certain. Germline CDR1 SGHTA, CDR2 FQGNSA. CDR3 size: 11 residues. V lost 3 bases and J lost 6, with 5 bases in between. CDR3: CASSLRDGYTF. In DNA, the CDR3 is TGTGCCAGCAGCTTGAGGGATGGCTACACCTTC.

The rearrangement uses TRBV7-9 and TRBJ1-5; no clear D. There are 15 residues in the CDR3. The germline gives CDR1 SEHNR, CDR2 FQNEAQ (reference sequence). Trimming pared 3 bases from V and 0 bases from J, leaving 9 bases between. CDR3 sequence reads: CASSLWGDSNQPQHF. CDR3 bases: TGTGCCAGCAGCTTGTGGGGAGATAGCAATCAGCCCCAGCATTTT.

The rearrangement joins TRBV9 to TRBJ2-2; 9 nucleotides align to TRBD1. CDR1 and CDR2 (germline): SGDLS, YYNGEE. There are 16 residues in the CDR3. Unmatched junction bases numbered 12, after V lost 3 bases and J lost 9 bases. The DNA of the CDR3 is TGTGCCAGCAGCGCCGCCGGGACAGGGTTCATTCGGGAGCTGTTTTTT. Translated, it gives CASSAAGTGFIRELFF.

The rearrangement uses TRBV9 and TRBJ2-3; 11 bases align to TRBD2. This CDR3 contains 19 residues. Germline V lookup: CDR1 SGDLS, CDR2 YYNGEE. V dropped 2 bases and J dropped 2; count of bases not matched to a gene: 13. Here the CDR3 reads CASSVTGTSGSKDTDTQYF. The CDR3 DNA sequence: TGTGCCAGCAGCGTTACCGGGACTAGCGGTTCTAAGGACACAGATACGCAGTATTTT.

The chain is built from TRBV5-4 and TRBJ2-1; D unclear. V lost 5 bases and J lost 0, with 12 bases in between. This CDR3 region has 15 residues. In germline, CDR1 is SGHNT, CDR2 YYREEE (reference sequence). CDR3 region: CASSERISSYNEQFF. The CDR3 DNA reads TGTGCCAGCAGTGAAAGGATAAGCTCCTACAATGAGCAGTTCTTC.

This clone appeared once. V is TRBV5-1 and J is TRBJ1-4, with D hard to call. CDR1 and CDR2 from the germline V gene are SGHRS and YFSETQ. The CDR3 contains 14 residues. The ends were cut back, 3 bases at V and 5 bases at J, with 11 bases in the middle. CDR3 in amino acids: CASSSRRQNEKLFF. DNA for the CDR3: TGCGCCAGCAGCTCAAGGCGTCAAAATGAAAAACTGTTTTTT.

The chain carries TRBV9 and TRBJ2-1; 9 bases align to TRBD1. Germline V gene lookup returns CDR1 SGDLS and CDR2 YYNGEE. The J segment lost 9 bases and the V segment lost 3 bases, leaving 10 bases of the junction unmatched. The CDR3 consists of 15 residues. Written as DNA, the CDR3 is TGTGCCAGCAGCGACCGGGACAGGGCTTACGGTGAGCAGTTCTTC. Amino acid sequence: CASSDRDRAYGEQFF.

The chain joins TRBV19 to TRBJ1-1; D is uncertain. The CDR3 contains 14 residues. Between the trimmed V and J ends, which lost 4 bases and 5 bases, there was a span of 14 bases. The germline V gene has CDR1 LNHDA and CDR2 SQIVND (reference sequence). The CDR3 nucleotides are TGTGCCAGTAGTAACCAAGGGATTCGGACTGAAGCTTTCTTT. This codes for CASSNQGIRTEAFF.

The chain links TRBV27 to TRBJ2-2, with TRBD1 matching over 7 bases. CDR3 length equals 15 residues. Germline values: CDR1 MNHEY, CDR2 SMNVEV (reference sequence). Trimming cost V 7 bases and J 1 base; bases outside gene matches: 6. CDR3 sequence: CASTSGTENTGELFF. In DNA, the CDR3 is TGTGCCAGCACTTCCGGGACAGAGAACACCGGGGAGCTGTTTTTT.

The J gene is TRBJ2-1, the V gene TRBV19; 8 nucleotides agree with TRBD1. This CDR3 has 16 residues. The germline V gene has CDR1 LNHDA and CDR2 SQIVND (reference sequence). Germline trimming cut 2 bases from V and 0 bases from J; bases unmatched to any gene: 3. CDR3 in amino acids: CASSIWGTGSYNEQFF. As DNA, the CDR3 is TGTGCCAGTAGTATATGGGGGACAGGCTCCTACAATGAGCAGTTCTTC. The full variable domain, completed using reference TRBV19 and TRBJ2-1, is DGGITQSPKYLFRKEGQNVTLSCEQNLNHDAMYWYRQDPGQGLRLIYYSQIVNDFQKGDIAEGYSVSREKKESFPLTVTSAQKNPTAFYLCASSIWGTGSYNEQFFGPGTRLTVL.

With respect to this clone: A junction end diverges from the germline sequence, so it may reflect a read error. This chain connects TRBV6-5 to TRBJ1-6; no definite D call. CDR1 and CDR2 from the germline V gene are MNHEY and SVGAGI. The CDR3 loop spans 13 amino acids. The CDR3 DNA reads TGTGCCAGCACCGTATTAGGGAATTCACCCCTCCATTTT. Translation: CASTVLGNSPLHF.

The gene calls are TRBV11-2 and TRBJ2-1, with unresolved D. There are 15 residues in the CDR3. The germline CDR1 and CDR2 sequences are SGHAT and FQNNGV. Trimming removed 4 bases from V and 4 bases from J, with 14 bases in between. In DNA form, the CDR3 reads TGTGCCAGCAGCTCACAGCGACACTTGTACAATGAGCAGTTCTTC. This gives the protein CASSSQRHLYNEQFF.

The rearrangement joins TRBV4-3 to TRBJ2-3; 11 bases agree with TRBD2. Trimming took 1 base from V and 0 from J; bases not matched to a gene: 6. Per germline, CDR1 LGHNA and CDR2 YSLEER. This CDR3 has 18 amino acids. In nucleotides, the CDR3 is TGCGCCAGCAGCCAAGGTCTAGCGGGGGGCCCCAGCACAGATACGCAGTATTTT. Translated: CASSQGLAGGPSTDTQYF.

The J gene is TRBJ1-5, the V gene TRBV30, with 11 bases identical to TRBD1. V was clipped by 5 bases and J by 6 bases; unmatched bases: 6. Germline V CDR1 and CDR2: GTSNPN, SVGIG (reference sequence). CDR3 length equals 14 residues. The CDR3 is CAWGGDRGSQPQHF. The CDR3 DNA reads as TGTGCCTGGGGGGGGGACAGGGGGTCTCAGCCCCAGCATTTT.

The chain links TRBV6-5 to TRBJ1-1; D is perhaps TRBD1 (6 bases). The V and J ends lost 6 bases and 1 base respectively, with 15 bases between them. Germline CDR1 and CDR2: MNHEY and SVGAGI. The CDR3 sequence is 15 residues long. CDR3 sequence reads: CASRHRTGKNTEAFF. The CDR3 DNA sequence: TGTGCCAGCAGACATAGAACAGGGAAGAACACTGAAGCTTTCTTT.

V is TRBV30 and J is TRBJ1-1; D is undetermined. The CDR3 is 11 residues long. V lost 4 bases, J lost 4 bases, and 7 bases lay in between. Germline V gene sequence: CDR1 GTSNPN, CDR2 SVGIG (reference sequence). CDR3 bases: TGTGCCTGGAAGCGATTCACTGAAGCTTTCTTT. Protein: CAWKRFTEAFF.

The chain has TRBV29-1 and TRBJ1-1, with D hard to call. This CDR3 comprises 13 residues. CDR1 and CDR2 (germline): SQVTM, ANQGSEA. V shed 4 bases and J shed 1 base, with 10 bases lying between them. CDR3 sequence reads: CSVGALTNTEAFF. Written as DNA, the CDR3 is TGCAGCGTTGGGGCCCTGACGAACACTGAAGCTTTCTTT.

The chain combines TRBV15 with TRBJ2-7; D is unresolved. Germline V CDR1 and CDR2: LNHNV, YYDKDF (reference sequence). There are 16 residues in the CDR3. V dropped 0 bases and J dropped 0 bases, with 12 bases sitting between them. CDR3 sequence (DNA): TGTGCCACCAGCAGAGATATCGGTCCGGGCTCCTACGAGCAGTACTTC. Translating gives CATSRDIGPGSYEQYF.

In its sample, this clone was seen a few times. The chain employs TRBV18 and TRBJ2-5, with 7 positions matching TRBD1. The CDR3 has 15 residues. With 2 bases clipped from V and 5 bases from J, the junction kept 8 bases outside the gene matches. Germline V gives CDR1 KGHSH, CDR2 LQKENI. CDR3 in DNA: TGTGCCAGCTCACCAGACAGGGATTGGAGCGAGACCCAGTACTTC. Its translation: CASSPDRDWSETQYF. The full variable domain, its missing parts supplied by reference TRBV18 and TRBJ2-5, is NAGVMQNPRHLVRRRGQEARLRCSPMKGHSHVYWYRQLPEEGLKFMVYLQKENIIDESGMPKERFSAEFPKEGPSILRIQQVVRGDSAAYFCASSPDRDWSETQYFGPGTRLLVL.

A note on this clone: Other DNA sequences of this sample code for an identical CDR3. The chain combines TRBV7-9 with TRBJ2-7, with TRBD2 matching 8 bases. CDR1 SEHNR and CDR2 FQNEAQ come from the germline V gene (reference sequence). The trim removed 2 bases at V and 1 base at J, leaving 4 bases unmatched. The CDR3 extends over 15 amino acids. The CDR3 nucleotides read TGTGCCAGCAGCTTAACGGGGGGGGGATCCTACGAGCAGTACTTC. Translated, it gives CASSLTGGGSYEQYF.

As DNA, the CDR3 is TGCGCCAGCAGCTTTCGGACAGGGGAGAATTCACCCCTCCACTTT. This sequence encodes CASSFRTGENSPLHF. The rearrangement joins TRBV5-1 to TRBJ1-6; TRBD1 agrees at 9 bases. Germline loops: CDR1 SGHRS, CDR2 YFSETQ. After removal of 2 bases from V and 7 bases from J, the junction contained 4 bases not matched to a gene. The CDR3 has 15 amino acids.

The chain recombines TRBV18 with TRBJ1-1; D ambiguous. The CDR3 loop spans 16 amino acids. CDR1 is KGHSH, CDR2 LQKENI, per germline. V was shortened by 3 bases and J by 4 bases, with 18 bases between the two germline ends. The CDR3 DNA is TGTGCCAGCTCACCGTCTCAGGCGGGGTTGACCACTGAAGCTTTCTTT. This sequence encodes CASSPSQAGLTTEAFF.

The chain joins TRBV5-4 to TRBJ2-5; D possibly corresponds to TRBD2 (5 bases). The V gene's germline CDR1 is SGHNT and CDR2 YYREEE (reference sequence). CDR3 length: 14 residues. Trimming shortened V by 1 base and J by 4 bases, and 11 bases separated the two germline ends. CDR3 residues: CASSLRERGETQYF. The CDR3 DNA reads as TGTGCCAGCAGCTTGAGGGAACGGGGAGAGACCCAGTACTTC.